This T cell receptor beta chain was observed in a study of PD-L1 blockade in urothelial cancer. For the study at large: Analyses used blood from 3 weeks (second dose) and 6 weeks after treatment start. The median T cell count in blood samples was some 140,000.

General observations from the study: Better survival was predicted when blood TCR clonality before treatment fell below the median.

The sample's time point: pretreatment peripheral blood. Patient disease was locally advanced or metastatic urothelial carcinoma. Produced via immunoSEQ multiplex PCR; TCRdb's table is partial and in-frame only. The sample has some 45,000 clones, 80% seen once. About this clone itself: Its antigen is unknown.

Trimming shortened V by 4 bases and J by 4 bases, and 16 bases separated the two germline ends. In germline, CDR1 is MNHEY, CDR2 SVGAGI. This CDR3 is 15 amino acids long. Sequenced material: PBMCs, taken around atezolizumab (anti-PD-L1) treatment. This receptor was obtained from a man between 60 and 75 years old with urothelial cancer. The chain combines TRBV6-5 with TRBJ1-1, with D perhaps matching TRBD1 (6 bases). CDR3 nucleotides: TGTGCCAGCAGTTTCCCGGGGTCAGGGGCCACTGAAGCTTTCTTT. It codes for CASSFPGSGATEAFF.